This T cell receptor beta chain was captured in a study of sequential checkpoint blockade in melanoma. Study in general: DNA from 91 pretreatment tumor samples underwent TCRβ immunosequencing. After nivolumab or ipilimumab alone, 20 to 25 patients had week-13 rebiopsies.

Treatment in this sample: randomized to nivolumab then ipilimumab (arm A) or the reverse (arm B). CDR1 is SGHNT and CDR2 is YENEEA in the germline V gene. The CDR3 loop spans 16 amino acids. J was trimmed by 3 bases and V by 3 bases; bases with no gene match: 6. By frequency in the sample, this clone is medium-sized. The assay was immunoSEQ multiplex PCR, and TCRdb's table has in-frame clones only and misses some. The table has about 350 clones, 20% seen once. Specimen: tumor tissue (inferred from file names), collected from a patient given nivolumab and ipilimumab in sequence. The TCR was taken from a human donor with melanoma. This chain links TRBV11-3 with TRBJ1-1, with 11 bases matching TRBD1. The CDR3, as DNA: TGTGCCAGCAGCTTGGACAGGGGGCGCGTAGACACTGAAGCTTTCTTT. Translating it yields CASSLDRGRVDTEAFF.